The 24 T cell receptor beta chains below come from one sample, sequenced in a study of blood T cell repertoires in COVID-19 (dated by TCRdb to about 2020). Library preparation used the immunoSEQ multiplex PCR assay. Not all clones reach the TCRdb copy of this immuneACCESS table, which keeps in-frame sequences only. Checked studies attribute under half of the gap to unresolved V genes and leave the rest unexplained. The sample has under 100,000 clones on record, around nine tenths of them singletons. Under 9.5% of the sample is in the top ten clones. The specimen sequenced was peripheral blood. The receptor set was obtained from a man between 25 and 39 years old with acute or convalescent COVID-19.

This rearrangement joins TRBV2 to TRBJ1-1, with D possibly matching TRBD1 (6 bases). The germline V gene encodes CDR1 SNHLY and CDR2 FYNNEI. The CDR3 totals 14 residues. Trimming took 1 base from V and 3 from J, leaving 9 bases between them. The CDR3 nucleotides read TGTGCCAGCAGTGAAGACAGGGCCTACACTGAAGCTTTCTTT. This gives the protein CASSEDRAYTEAFF.

The J gene is TRBJ2-3, the V gene TRBV7-2; TRBD1 agrees at 8 bases. Germline V gives CDR1 SGHTA, CDR2 FQGNSA. This CDR3 is 16 amino acids long. V was clipped by 2 bases and J by 6 bases; unmatched bases: 10. The chain's CDR3 is CASSLNQGAIIDTQYF. CDR3 coding DNA: TGTGCCAGCAGCTTAAACCAGGGGGCGATTATTGATACGCAGTATTTT.

The sample holds many counts of this clone. The chain recombines TRBV28 with TRBJ2-7, with D perhaps matching TRBD1 (5 bases). The CDR3 is made up of 11 amino acids. Germline values: CDR1 MDHEN, CDR2 SYDVKM. Trimming shortened V by 6 bases and J by 3 bases, and 6 bases separated the two germline ends. The CDR3 DNA is TGTGCCAGCAGCGACAGCTACGAGCAGTACTTC. Protein: CASSDSYEQYF.

V gene TRBV18 combines with J gene TRBJ2-1; D is possibly TRBD2 (5 bases). This CDR3 has 10 amino acids. Germline assignment: CDR1 KGHSH and CDR2 LQKENI. The V end was cut by 5 bases, the J end by 12 bases, with 8 bases between. The CDR3 nucleotides are TGTGCCAGCTCAGGTGCGGGGCAGTTCTTC. It specifies CASSGAGQFF.

The gene calls are TRBV28 and TRBJ1-5; D is perhaps TRBD1 (5 bases). Germline CDR1 and CDR2: MDHEN and SYDVKM. The CDR3 contains 16 residues. Deletions cut 7 bases from V and 2 bases from J, with 18 bases between. The CDR3 loop is CASNWGRGRGNQPQHF. CDR3 nucleotides: TGTGCCAGCAATTGGGGGAGGGGACGCGGCAATCAGCCCCAGCATTTT.

V and J are TRBV7-9 and TRBJ2-6; 7 bases line up with TRBD1. V shed 6 bases, J shed 2 bases, and the junction held 1 base outside the gene matches. CDR1 and CDR2 (germline): SEHNR, FQNEAQ (reference sequence). The CDR3 totals 14 residues. The chain's CDR3 is CASRGTAGANVLTF. The CDR3 region has the DNA TGTGCCAGCAGGGGGACAGCTGGGGCCAACGTCCTGACTTTC.

This clone was observed a single time. This chain connects TRBV23-1 to TRBJ2-3; possibly TRBD1 for D (6 bases). TRBV23-1 is placed among ORFs of uncertain function. The CDR3 runs 17 residues. V was cut by 6 bases and J by 2 bases, with 21 bases left in between. CDR3 DNA sequence: TGCGCCAGCAGCCCCTGCAGAGCAGGGGCGCCCACAGATACGCAGTATTTT. Translation gives CASSPCRAGAPTDTQYF.

The CDR3 here is CASSPTSGRTGETQYF. CDR3 coding DNA: TGTGCCAGCTCTCCCACGAGCGGTCGTACCGGGGAGACCCAGTACTTC. This chain joins TRBV18 and TRBJ2-5; D might be TRBD2 (5 bases). The CDR3 spans 16 residues. Germline V lookup: CDR1 KGHSH, CDR2 LQKENI. V lost 6 bases and J lost 5, with 22 bases in between.

This clone was seen once. The chain employs TRBV20-1 and TRBJ2-1; D gene ambiguous. The CDR3 has 11 amino acids. Looked up from germline, CDR1 is DFQATT and CDR2 is SNEGSKA (reference sequence). The germline V and J ends were trimmed by 6 bases and 7 bases, with 10 bases remaining between them. The CDR3 DNA follows: TGCAGTGCGGGTTCCGGGAATGAGCAGTTCTTC. Protein sequence: CSAGSGNEQFF.

This chain links TRBV28 with TRBJ1-2, with 7 bases identical to TRBD1. The CDR3 has 14 residues. CDR1 MDHEN and CDR2 SYDVKM come from the germline V gene. With V trimmed by 5 bases and J by 4 bases, 7 bases remained unmatched. This chain's CDR3 is CASSLGTEVYGYTF. CDR3 coding DNA: TGTGCCAGCAGTCTCGGGACAGAAGTCTATGGCTACACCTTC.

This clone was counted between two and nine times. V and J are TRBV2 and TRBJ2-1; a possible D gene is TRBD1 (6 bases). CDR1 and CDR2 from the germline V gene are SNHLY and FYNNEI. The ends were cut back, 5 bases at V and 10 bases at J, with 12 bases in the middle. This CDR3 region has 12 residues. DNA of the CDR3: TGTGCCAGCAGTCGAACAGGGACAGAGCAGTTCTTC. As protein: CASSRTGTEQFF. Full variable domain (rest looked up from reference TRBV2 and TRBJ2-1): EPEVTQTPSHQVTQMGQEVILRCVPISNHLYFYWYRQILGQKVEFLVSFYNNEISEKSEIFDDQFSVERPDGSNFTLKIRSTKLEDSAMYFCASSRTGTEQFFGPGTRLTVL.

CDR3 residues: CSASAGGADPGELFF. Here the CDR3 DNA reads TGCAGTGCTAGTGCGGGGGGTGCCGATCCCGGGGAGCTGTTTTTT. The chain is built from TRBV20-1 and TRBJ2-2, with 8 nucleotides matching TRBD2. Germline trimming cut 3 bases from V and 6 bases from J; bases unmatched to any gene: 9. The CDR3 spans 15 residues. Germline values: CDR1 DFQATT, CDR2 SNEGSKA (reference sequence).

The rearrangement uses TRBV9 and TRBJ2-1; 9 bases fit TRBD1. The trim removed 1 base at V and 6 bases at J, leaving 17 bases unmatched. Germline lookup yields CDR1 SGDLS and CDR2 YYNGEE. This CDR3 spans 19 amino acids. CDR3 sequence reads: CASSVSGQGLASRGNEQFF. The CDR3 nucleotides are TGTGCCAGCAGCGTATCCGGACAGGGGCTAGCCTCAAGGGGCAATGAGCAGTTCTTC.

This clone was observed a single time. The chain couples TRBV19 to TRBJ1-4; 9 nucleotides align to TRBD1. V was pared by 7 bases and J by 8 bases, with 5 bases of the junction left unmatched. Germline assignment: CDR1 LNHDA and CDR2 SQIVND (reference sequence). CDR3 length: 13 residues. CDR3 in amino acids: CASMDRGWEKLFF. CDR3 DNA sequence: TGTGCCAGTATGGACAGGGGTTGGGAAAAACTGTTTTTT.

V gene TRBV3-1 (or the pseudogene TRBV3-2) combines with J gene TRBJ2-7, with D perhaps matching TRBD2 (6 bases). Germline values: CDR1 LGHDT, CDR2 YNNKEL (reference sequence). The germline V and J ends were trimmed by 2 bases and 0 bases, with 8 bases remaining between them. This CDR3 comprises 14 residues. CDR3 region: CASSQSSGSYEQYF. The CDR3 DNA reads as TGTGCCAGCAGCCAAAGTAGCGGCTCCTACGAGCAGTACTTC.

Turning to this clone: Other DNA variants within this sample encode the same CDR3. This chain uses TRBV28 with TRBJ2-1, with 14 bases that match TRBD2. Trimming at V came to 6 bases and at J to 6 bases, leaving 1 base not matched to a gene. Germline V CDR1 and CDR2: MDHEN, SYDVKM. The CDR3 is 14 amino acids. The CDR3 reads CASSGTSGSNEQFF. CDR3 DNA: TGTGCCAGCAGCGGGACTAGCGGGAGCAATGAGCAGTTCTTC.

The chain has TRBV12-1 and TRBJ1-1. TRBV12-1 is listed as a pseudogene. This CDR3 is built from 12 residues. The CDR3 DNA reads TGTGCCAGCAGCTTGTCGCGGTCCGAAGCTTTCTTT. Translating it yields CASSLSRSEAFF.

V is TRBV11-2 and J is TRBJ2-1; D gene uncertain. The CDR3 sequence is 11 residues long. V lost 4 bases and J 12 bases, leaving 10 bases between the germline ends. Germline assignment: CDR1 SGHAT and CDR2 FQNNGV. CDR3 in amino acids: CASSSGPGQFF. The CDR3 coding sequence is TGTGCCAGCAGCTCTGGCCCAGGGCAGTTCTTC. The full variable domain, completed using reference TRBV11-2 and TRBJ2-1, is EAGVAQSPRYKIIEKRQSVAFWCNPISGHATLYWYQQILGQGPKLLIQFQNNGVVDDSQLPKDRFSAERLKGVDSTLKIQPAKLEDSAVYLCASSSGPGQFFGPGTRLTVL.

The J gene is TRBJ2-5, the V gene TRBV18; TRBD1 agrees at 9 bases. Trimming at V came to 4 bases and at J to 5 bases, leaving 2 bases not matched to a gene. This CDR3 is 13 amino acids long. Germline assignment: CDR1 KGHSH and CDR2 LQKENI. The CDR3, as DNA: TGTGCCAGCTCACAAGGACAGGGGGAGACCCAGTACTTC. This sequence encodes CASSQGQGETQYF.

This clone was seen only once. This chain joins TRBV24-1 and TRBJ2-1; 7 bases are a match to TRBD1. This CDR3 is 15 amino acids long. Looked up from germline, CDR1 is KGHDR and CDR2 is SFDVKD. Germline trimming cut 10 bases from V and 6 bases from J; bases unmatched to any gene: 14. CDR3 nucleotide sequence: TGTGCCACAGAGGACGACAGGGTGAGGTCCAATGAGCAGTTCTTC. This sequence encodes CATEDDRVRSNEQFF.

This clone was seen a handful of times. This chain joins TRBV6-2 or TRBV6-3 and TRBJ1-4, with 10 bases identical to TRBD1. With 5 bases clipped from V and 7 bases from J, the junction kept 7 bases outside the gene matches. The germline CDR1 and CDR2 sequences are MNHEY and SVGEGT. The CDR3 sequence is 15 residues long. This CDR3 reads CASSPPGQGFEKLFF. The CDR3 DNA sequence: TGTGCCAGCAGTCCCCCGGGACAGGGGTTTGAAAAACTGTTTTTT.

This sequence joins TRBV28 and TRBJ2-2, with 8 bases that match TRBD2. CDR3 size: 16 residues. Germline CDR1 MDHEN, CDR2 SYDVKM. Trimming took 3 bases from V and 4 from J; bases not matched to a gene: 7. Here the CDR3 reads CASSFVAGGGTGELFF. As DNA, the CDR3 is TGTGCCAGCAGTTTTGTCGCGGGAGGTGGCACCGGGGAGCTGTTTTTT.

V gene TRBV11-2 combines with J gene TRBJ2-7; 14 bases fit TRBD2. CDR1 SGHAT and CDR2 FQNNGV come from the germline V gene. The V gene end was trimmed by 2 bases and the J gene end by 6 bases; junction bases not matched to a gene: 9. CDR3 size: 17 residues. The CDR3 here is CASSLRVLGLAGAEQYF. DNA for the CDR3: TGTGCCAGCAGCTTAAGAGTGTTGGGACTAGCGGGAGCCGAGCAGTACTTC.

The chain joins TRBV9 to TRBJ1-1; the D is unclear. Between the trimmed V and J ends, which lost 3 bases and 4 bases, there was a span of 10 bases. The CDR3 consists of 13 residues. CDR1 is SGDLS, CDR2 YYNGEE, per germline. CDR3 DNA: TGTGCCAGCAGCGCCGCCGAGGGCACTGAAGCTTTCTTT. It specifies CASSAAEGTEAFF.